These T cell receptor beta chains were read from a single sample in a study of response to subunit inactivated influenza vaccine. MiXCR, applied by TCRdb to the RT-PCR reads, yields one record per CDR3 protein. This table has 550,000 to 800,000 distinct CDR3 sequences, about 15% appearing once. The source was PBMCs from blood, collected around 15 days before vaccination. Receptors originate from a man in his fifties or sixties who received an inactivated influenza vaccine. Both conserved end residues are part of each CDR3. D genes are given only for firm matches. The size field is filled for only some rows; it gives once, few, many or a size class.

CDR3nt: TGTGCCATCAGTGAGCCCGACAGGGGGGAGACCCAGTACTTC
CDR3aa: CAISEPDRGETQYF
d_gene: TRBD1
j_gene: TRBJ2-5
abundance: -
v_gene: TRBV10-3

CDR3nt: TGTGCCAGCAGCTTATCCCACGTCTTGAGGGAGACCCAGTACTTC
CDR3aa: CASSLSHVLRETQYF
d_gene: -
j_gene: TRBJ2-5
abundance: once
v_gene: TRBV7-9

CDR3nt: TGCAGTGCCACTTCAGGCGGGGGTGGAGAGACCCAGTACTTC
CDR3aa: CSATSGGGGETQYF
d_gene: TRBD2
j_gene: TRBJ2-5
abundance: few
v_gene: TRBV20-1

CDR3nt: TGTGCCACCAGAGAACCGGGGCGCTACGAGCAGTACTTC
CDR3aa: CATREPGRYEQYF
d_gene: -
j_gene: TRBJ2-7
abundance: few
v_gene: TRBV15

CDR3nt: TGTGCCAGCAGCCCGAGGGAGGCACAGTTGCAACCCGGTACGCAGTATTTT
CDR3aa: CASSPREAQLQPGTQYF
d_gene: -
j_gene: TRBJ2-3
abundance: many
v_gene: TRBV7-9

CDR3nt: TGCAGTGCTAGTGATCCCAGTAACTCCTACGAGCAGTACTTC
CDR3aa: CSASDPSNSYEQYF
d_gene: -
j_gene: TRBJ2-7
abundance: few
v_gene: TRBV20-1

CDR3nt: TGCGCCAGCAGCCTAATTGGGGACGGGGAGCTGTTTTTT
CDR3aa: CASSLIGDGELFF
d_gene: -
j_gene: TRBJ2-2
abundance: -
v_gene: TRBV4-1

CDR3nt: TGTGCCAGCAGTTACCGGAGGTCCTACGAGCAGTACTTC
CDR3aa: CASSYRRSYEQYF
d_gene: -
j_gene: TRBJ2-7
abundance: few
v_gene: TRBV6-2/TRBV6-3

CDR3nt: TGTGCCAGCAGTTCTCGGGGTGCGGGTTCACCCCTCCACTTT
CDR3aa: CASSSRGAGSPLHF
d_gene: -
j_gene: TRBJ1-6
abundance: few
v_gene: TRBV27

CDR3nt: TGCGCCAGCAGCCAAGAATCCGGGGGTTTTAGCTACGAGCAGTACTTC
CDR3aa: CASSQESGGFSYEQYF
d_gene: -
j_gene: TRBJ2-7
abundance: -
v_gene: TRBV4-3

CDR3nt: TGTGCCAGCAGCCCGGGACTAGCGGGAGTTAATGAGCAGTTCTTC
CDR3aa: CASSPGLAGVNEQFF
d_gene: TRBD2
j_gene: TRBJ2-1
abundance: many
v_gene: TRBV3-1

CDR3nt: TGTGCCAGCAGTTATGGTGGGGCGCATCAGCCCCAGCATTTT
CDR3aa: CASSYGGAHQPQHF
d_gene: -
j_gene: TRBJ1-5
abundance: few
v_gene: TRBV6-2/TRBV6-3

CDR3nt: TGTGCCAGCGGGGGACTAGCGGGCGGGGGCAAAGAGACCCAGTACTTC
CDR3aa: CASGGLAGGGKETQYF
d_gene: TRBD2
j_gene: TRBJ2-5
abundance: -
v_gene: TRBV6-2/TRBV6-3

CDR3nt: TGTGCCAGCAGCTTGAGGGGGACTAGCACAGATACGCAGTATTTT
CDR3aa: CASSLRGTSTDTQYF
d_gene: -
j_gene: TRBJ2-3
abundance: many
v_gene: TRBV5-6

CDR3nt: TGTGCCAGCAGCGTAGGGGCAGGGACAGAGACCCAGTACTTC
CDR3aa: CASSVGAGTETQYF
d_gene: -
j_gene: TRBJ2-5
abundance: -
v_gene: TRBV9

CDR3nt: TGCGCCAGCAGCGGATTAGCGGGGGGTTACAATGAGCAGTTCTTC
CDR3aa: CASSGLAGGYNEQFF
d_gene: TRBD2
j_gene: TRBJ2-1
abundance: many
v_gene: TRBV5-1

CDR3nt: TGTGCCAGCAGCTTACCAGCGGGATGGGGACCCGAGCAGTACTTC
CDR3aa: CASSLPAGWGPEQYF
d_gene: TRBD2
j_gene: TRBJ2-7
abundance: many
v_gene: TRBV7-8

CDR3nt: TGCGCCAGCAGCTTGGGATCCAGGGCTGGTGATGCTGAAGCTTTCTTT
CDR3aa: CASSLGSRAGDAEAFF
d_gene: -
j_gene: TRBJ1-1
abundance: few
v_gene: TRBV5-1

CDR3nt: TGTGCCAGCAGCTTGGACATCTCTTCCTACGAGCAGTACTTC
CDR3aa: CASSLDISSYEQYF
d_gene: -
j_gene: TRBJ2-7
abundance: -
v_gene: TRBV7-9

CDR3nt: TGTGCCAGCAGTTTTTACAGGGCGAGGGAGCAGTACTTC
CDR3aa: CASSFYRAREQYF
d_gene: -
j_gene: TRBJ2-7
abundance: few
v_gene: TRBV12-3/TRBV12-4

CDR3nt: TGTGCCAGCAACCCTCGGAGGGGAACTAATGAAAAACTGTTTTTT
CDR3aa: CASNPRRGTNEKLFF
d_gene: -
j_gene: TRBJ1-4
abundance: few
v_gene: TRBV2

CDR3nt: TGTGCCAGCAGTTACACAGGGTCCTACGAGCAGTACTTC
CDR3aa: CASSYTGSYEQYF
d_gene: -
j_gene: TRBJ2-7
abundance: -
v_gene: TRBV6-2/TRBV6-3

CDR3nt: TGTGCCAGCAGTTACCGGACTAGCAAAGAGCAGTTCTTC
CDR3aa: CASSYRTSKEQFF
d_gene: TRBD2
j_gene: TRBJ2-1
abundance: few
v_gene: TRBV6-5

CDR3nt: TGTGCCACCAGCATCCGACAGCAGACTAATGAAAAACTGTTTTTT
CDR3aa: CATSIRQQTNEKLFF
d_gene: -
j_gene: TRBJ1-4
abundance: -
v_gene: TRBV15

CDR3nt: TGCAGCGTTCAGGGGCGAGGGGATCAGCCCCAGCATTTT
CDR3aa: CSVQGRGDQPQHF
d_gene: -
j_gene: TRBJ1-5
abundance: many
v_gene: TRBV29-1

CDR3nt: TGTGCCAGCAGCCTTAGACTAGCGTCTCCCAATGAGCAGTTCTTC
CDR3aa: CASSLRLASPNEQFF
d_gene: TRBD2
j_gene: TRBJ2-1
abundance: few
v_gene: TRBV3-1

CDR3nt: TGTGCCATCAGTGAGTCTAGCGGGGGGGCGTTCGAGCAGTACTTC
CDR3aa: CAISESSGGAFEQYF
d_gene: TRBD2
j_gene: TRBJ2-7
abundance: few
v_gene: TRBV10-3

CDR3nt: TGCAGTGCTAGTGGAGTCAGGGGGCCTTCCTACGAGCAGTACTTC
CDR3aa: CSASGVRGPSYEQYF
d_gene: TRBD1
j_gene: TRBJ2-7
abundance: few
v_gene: TRBV20-1

CDR3nt: TGTGCCAGCAGTGAACAGGGAACCACCGGGGAGCTGTTTTTT
CDR3aa: CASSEQGTTGELFF
d_gene: -
j_gene: TRBJ2-2
abundance: few
v_gene: TRBV2

CDR3nt: TGCGCCAGCAGCGACCGAAGAGGTGGATCAGAGCAGTTCTTC
CDR3aa: CASSDRRGGSEQFF
d_gene: -
j_gene: TRBJ2-1
abundance: few
v_gene: TRBV5-1

CDR3nt: TGTGCCAGCAGTCCCAGCCACTCTGGGGCCAACGTCCTGACTTTC
CDR3aa: CASSPSHSGANVLTF
d_gene: -
j_gene: TRBJ2-6
abundance: -
v_gene: TRBV6-2/TRBV6-3

CDR3nt: TGTGCCACCAGACAGGGTACGGATGAGCAGTTCTTC
CDR3aa: CATRQGTDEQFF
d_gene: -
j_gene: TRBJ2-1
abundance: few
v_gene: TRBV15